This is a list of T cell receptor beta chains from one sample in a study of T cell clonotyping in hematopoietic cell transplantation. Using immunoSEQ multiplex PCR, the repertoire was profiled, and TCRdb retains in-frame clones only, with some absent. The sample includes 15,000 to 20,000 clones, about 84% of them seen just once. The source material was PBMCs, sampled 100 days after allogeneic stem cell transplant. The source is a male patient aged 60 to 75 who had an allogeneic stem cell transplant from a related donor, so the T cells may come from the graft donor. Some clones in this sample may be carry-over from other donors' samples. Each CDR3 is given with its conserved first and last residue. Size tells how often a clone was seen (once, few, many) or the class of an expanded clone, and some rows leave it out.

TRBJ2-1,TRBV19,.,CASSRGSGGAWYNEQFF
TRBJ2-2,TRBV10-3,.,CAITGGTTGELFF
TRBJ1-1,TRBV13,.,CASSFKISTEAFF
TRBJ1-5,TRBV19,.,CASSRTGNNQPQHF
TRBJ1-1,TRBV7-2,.,CASSLTAGANTEAFF
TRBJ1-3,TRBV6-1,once,CATWTGSGNTIYF
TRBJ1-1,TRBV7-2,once,CASSLGWSEAFF
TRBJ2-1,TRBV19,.,CASKKAGIHQNNEQFF
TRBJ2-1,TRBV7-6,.,CASSSTPPPSYNEQFF
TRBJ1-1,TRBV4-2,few,CASSRPVNTEAFF
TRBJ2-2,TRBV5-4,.,CASSLQGPGELFF
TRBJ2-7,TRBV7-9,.,CASSPRGADEQYF
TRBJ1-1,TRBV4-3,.,CASSQSTGGGEAFF
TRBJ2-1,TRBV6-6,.,CASRTTGSAYNEQFF
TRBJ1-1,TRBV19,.,CASSPTPGGSTEAFF
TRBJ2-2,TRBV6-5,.,CATGRGGLTGELFF
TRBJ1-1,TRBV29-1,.,CSVVRDSTEAFF
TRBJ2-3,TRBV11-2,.,CASSPRIAGGATDTQYF
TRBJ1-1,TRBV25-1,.,CASSDEGGGTEAFF
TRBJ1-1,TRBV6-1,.,CASRRLNTEAFF
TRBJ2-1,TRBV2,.,CASTPWNNEQFF
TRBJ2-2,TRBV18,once,CASSPTTHTGELFF
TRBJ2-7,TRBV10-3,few,CAISGDFGNYEQYF
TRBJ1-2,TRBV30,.,CAWQSGGADYGYTF
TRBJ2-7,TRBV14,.,CASSYRDRLHYEQYF
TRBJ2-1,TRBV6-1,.,CASKLAGGIPNEQFF